A selection of T cell receptor beta chains follows, all from one sample in a study of control samples from healthy donors and cancer patients. Using immunoSEQ multiplex PCR, the repertoire was profiled, and TCRdb retains in-frame clones only, with some absent. In the table there are around 90,000 clones, roughly 86% of which are singletons. The sequencing input was blood. These receptors were obtained from a man younger than 45 in good health. CDR3s include the opening cysteine and the closing phenylalanine or tryptophan. The D gene is left open where the match is weak. Not every row has a clone size; where given, it reads once, few, many or a size class.

>TRBJ2-5|TRBD1|-|TRBV14
TGTGCCAGCAGCCGGGACAGGGGTGATGAGACCCAGTACTTC
CASSRDRGDETQYF
>TRBJ2-3|TRBD1|-|TRBV2
TGTGCCAGCAGAGAACGGACAGGGAGCGCAGATACGCAGTATTTT
CASRERTGSADTQYF
>TRBJ1-1|-|few|TRBV10-2
TGCGCCAGCAGTGGGCTCTACCTGGCGGCTGAAGCTTTCTTT
CASSGLYLAAEAFF
>TRBJ2-5|-|once|TRBV6-5
TGTGCCAGCAGTTACGGAGAGACCCAGTACTTC
CASSYGETQYF
>TRBJ2-2|TRBD1|few|TRBV5-1
TGCGCCAGCAGCTGGCAGGGGGCCAACACCGGGGAGCTGTTTTTT
CASSWQGANTGELFF
>TRBJ2-5|-|-|TRBV9
TGTGCCAGCAGCGAAACTAGCTTTGAGACCCAGTACTTC
CASSETSFETQYF
>TRBJ2-5|TRBD1|-|TRBV9
TGTGCCAGCAGCGCGACAGGGCTAATACAAGAGACCCAGTACTTC
CASSATGLIQETQYF
>TRBJ1-6|TRBD1|-|TRBV11-2
TGTGCCAGCAGCAATACAGGGGGCGGGAGTTCACCCCTCCACTTT
CASSNTGGGSSPLHF
>TRBJ1-2|-|-|TRBV18
TGTGCCAGCTCACCCGCACCGACCTATGGCTACACCTTC
CASSPAPTYGYTF
>TRBJ2-5|TRBD2|-|TRBV7-9
TGTGCCAGCAGCCCAGGACTAGCGGGGGGGGACTACCGGGAGACCCAGTACTTC
CASSPGLAGGDYRETQYF